This record concerns one T cell receptor (beta chain) sequence. This sample is part of a study of CD8 T cells in Susac syndrome. With random hexamers, reverse transcription was performed on roughly 0.5 to 1 ug of RNA. TCR beta CDR3 was amplified by immunoSEQ multiplex PCR. This amplification extended across 54 Vbeta and 13 Jbeta segments. TCRdb redid the calling of the immunoSEQ multiplex PCR reads with MiXCR, one entry per CDR3 protein. The sample has 150,000 to 200,000 distinct CDR3 sequences; roughly 94% are singletons. Sequencing of TCR beta was carried out in blood CD8+ and CD4+ T cells. The patients who served as multiple sclerosis controls were treatment-naive and had stable or active relapsing-remitting disease that fulfilled the revised McDonald criteria. The V and J ends lost 6 bases and 1 base, in that order; junction bases with no gene match: 6. The germline gives CDR1 SQVTM, CDR2 ANQGSEA. This CDR3 is 14 amino acids long.

The source is a human donor with multiple sclerosis. The sample taken for sequencing was CD4+ T cells from PBMCs. V gene TRBV29-1 combines with J gene TRBJ2-3; TRBD2 matches at 8 bases. CDR3 coding DNA: TGCAGCGTCAGCGGGAGCATTGGCACAGATACGCAGTATTTT. Residues: CSVSGSIGTDTQYF.